In this sample, the clone carrying this TCR beta chain turned up many times. TCRdb used MiXCR to reprocess the 5' RACE reads, holding one entry per CDR3 protein. Here the sample spans about 280,000 distinct CDR3 sequences, approximately 8.5% being singletons. Germline V gives CDR1 SGHRS, CDR2 YFSETQ. V lost 6 bases and J lost 1, with 16 bases in between. CDR3 size: 15 residues. This record belongs to a study of identical twins. This same sample was also part of a study on yellow fever vaccine responses in identical twins. According to that study: Twins' vaccine T cell responses were reported to seem partly convergent and partly personalized.

This sequence was found in a woman between 18 and 29 years old in good health. The chain couples TRBV5-1 to TRBJ1-1; a weak D match, TRBD1 (6 bases). The sequencing sample was made of memory (CD45RO+) T cells sorted from blood. CDR3 in amino acids: CASNLGGAQNTEAFF. The CDR3, as DNA: TGCGCCAGCAATCTCGGGGGCGCTCAGAACACTGAAGCTTTCTTT.